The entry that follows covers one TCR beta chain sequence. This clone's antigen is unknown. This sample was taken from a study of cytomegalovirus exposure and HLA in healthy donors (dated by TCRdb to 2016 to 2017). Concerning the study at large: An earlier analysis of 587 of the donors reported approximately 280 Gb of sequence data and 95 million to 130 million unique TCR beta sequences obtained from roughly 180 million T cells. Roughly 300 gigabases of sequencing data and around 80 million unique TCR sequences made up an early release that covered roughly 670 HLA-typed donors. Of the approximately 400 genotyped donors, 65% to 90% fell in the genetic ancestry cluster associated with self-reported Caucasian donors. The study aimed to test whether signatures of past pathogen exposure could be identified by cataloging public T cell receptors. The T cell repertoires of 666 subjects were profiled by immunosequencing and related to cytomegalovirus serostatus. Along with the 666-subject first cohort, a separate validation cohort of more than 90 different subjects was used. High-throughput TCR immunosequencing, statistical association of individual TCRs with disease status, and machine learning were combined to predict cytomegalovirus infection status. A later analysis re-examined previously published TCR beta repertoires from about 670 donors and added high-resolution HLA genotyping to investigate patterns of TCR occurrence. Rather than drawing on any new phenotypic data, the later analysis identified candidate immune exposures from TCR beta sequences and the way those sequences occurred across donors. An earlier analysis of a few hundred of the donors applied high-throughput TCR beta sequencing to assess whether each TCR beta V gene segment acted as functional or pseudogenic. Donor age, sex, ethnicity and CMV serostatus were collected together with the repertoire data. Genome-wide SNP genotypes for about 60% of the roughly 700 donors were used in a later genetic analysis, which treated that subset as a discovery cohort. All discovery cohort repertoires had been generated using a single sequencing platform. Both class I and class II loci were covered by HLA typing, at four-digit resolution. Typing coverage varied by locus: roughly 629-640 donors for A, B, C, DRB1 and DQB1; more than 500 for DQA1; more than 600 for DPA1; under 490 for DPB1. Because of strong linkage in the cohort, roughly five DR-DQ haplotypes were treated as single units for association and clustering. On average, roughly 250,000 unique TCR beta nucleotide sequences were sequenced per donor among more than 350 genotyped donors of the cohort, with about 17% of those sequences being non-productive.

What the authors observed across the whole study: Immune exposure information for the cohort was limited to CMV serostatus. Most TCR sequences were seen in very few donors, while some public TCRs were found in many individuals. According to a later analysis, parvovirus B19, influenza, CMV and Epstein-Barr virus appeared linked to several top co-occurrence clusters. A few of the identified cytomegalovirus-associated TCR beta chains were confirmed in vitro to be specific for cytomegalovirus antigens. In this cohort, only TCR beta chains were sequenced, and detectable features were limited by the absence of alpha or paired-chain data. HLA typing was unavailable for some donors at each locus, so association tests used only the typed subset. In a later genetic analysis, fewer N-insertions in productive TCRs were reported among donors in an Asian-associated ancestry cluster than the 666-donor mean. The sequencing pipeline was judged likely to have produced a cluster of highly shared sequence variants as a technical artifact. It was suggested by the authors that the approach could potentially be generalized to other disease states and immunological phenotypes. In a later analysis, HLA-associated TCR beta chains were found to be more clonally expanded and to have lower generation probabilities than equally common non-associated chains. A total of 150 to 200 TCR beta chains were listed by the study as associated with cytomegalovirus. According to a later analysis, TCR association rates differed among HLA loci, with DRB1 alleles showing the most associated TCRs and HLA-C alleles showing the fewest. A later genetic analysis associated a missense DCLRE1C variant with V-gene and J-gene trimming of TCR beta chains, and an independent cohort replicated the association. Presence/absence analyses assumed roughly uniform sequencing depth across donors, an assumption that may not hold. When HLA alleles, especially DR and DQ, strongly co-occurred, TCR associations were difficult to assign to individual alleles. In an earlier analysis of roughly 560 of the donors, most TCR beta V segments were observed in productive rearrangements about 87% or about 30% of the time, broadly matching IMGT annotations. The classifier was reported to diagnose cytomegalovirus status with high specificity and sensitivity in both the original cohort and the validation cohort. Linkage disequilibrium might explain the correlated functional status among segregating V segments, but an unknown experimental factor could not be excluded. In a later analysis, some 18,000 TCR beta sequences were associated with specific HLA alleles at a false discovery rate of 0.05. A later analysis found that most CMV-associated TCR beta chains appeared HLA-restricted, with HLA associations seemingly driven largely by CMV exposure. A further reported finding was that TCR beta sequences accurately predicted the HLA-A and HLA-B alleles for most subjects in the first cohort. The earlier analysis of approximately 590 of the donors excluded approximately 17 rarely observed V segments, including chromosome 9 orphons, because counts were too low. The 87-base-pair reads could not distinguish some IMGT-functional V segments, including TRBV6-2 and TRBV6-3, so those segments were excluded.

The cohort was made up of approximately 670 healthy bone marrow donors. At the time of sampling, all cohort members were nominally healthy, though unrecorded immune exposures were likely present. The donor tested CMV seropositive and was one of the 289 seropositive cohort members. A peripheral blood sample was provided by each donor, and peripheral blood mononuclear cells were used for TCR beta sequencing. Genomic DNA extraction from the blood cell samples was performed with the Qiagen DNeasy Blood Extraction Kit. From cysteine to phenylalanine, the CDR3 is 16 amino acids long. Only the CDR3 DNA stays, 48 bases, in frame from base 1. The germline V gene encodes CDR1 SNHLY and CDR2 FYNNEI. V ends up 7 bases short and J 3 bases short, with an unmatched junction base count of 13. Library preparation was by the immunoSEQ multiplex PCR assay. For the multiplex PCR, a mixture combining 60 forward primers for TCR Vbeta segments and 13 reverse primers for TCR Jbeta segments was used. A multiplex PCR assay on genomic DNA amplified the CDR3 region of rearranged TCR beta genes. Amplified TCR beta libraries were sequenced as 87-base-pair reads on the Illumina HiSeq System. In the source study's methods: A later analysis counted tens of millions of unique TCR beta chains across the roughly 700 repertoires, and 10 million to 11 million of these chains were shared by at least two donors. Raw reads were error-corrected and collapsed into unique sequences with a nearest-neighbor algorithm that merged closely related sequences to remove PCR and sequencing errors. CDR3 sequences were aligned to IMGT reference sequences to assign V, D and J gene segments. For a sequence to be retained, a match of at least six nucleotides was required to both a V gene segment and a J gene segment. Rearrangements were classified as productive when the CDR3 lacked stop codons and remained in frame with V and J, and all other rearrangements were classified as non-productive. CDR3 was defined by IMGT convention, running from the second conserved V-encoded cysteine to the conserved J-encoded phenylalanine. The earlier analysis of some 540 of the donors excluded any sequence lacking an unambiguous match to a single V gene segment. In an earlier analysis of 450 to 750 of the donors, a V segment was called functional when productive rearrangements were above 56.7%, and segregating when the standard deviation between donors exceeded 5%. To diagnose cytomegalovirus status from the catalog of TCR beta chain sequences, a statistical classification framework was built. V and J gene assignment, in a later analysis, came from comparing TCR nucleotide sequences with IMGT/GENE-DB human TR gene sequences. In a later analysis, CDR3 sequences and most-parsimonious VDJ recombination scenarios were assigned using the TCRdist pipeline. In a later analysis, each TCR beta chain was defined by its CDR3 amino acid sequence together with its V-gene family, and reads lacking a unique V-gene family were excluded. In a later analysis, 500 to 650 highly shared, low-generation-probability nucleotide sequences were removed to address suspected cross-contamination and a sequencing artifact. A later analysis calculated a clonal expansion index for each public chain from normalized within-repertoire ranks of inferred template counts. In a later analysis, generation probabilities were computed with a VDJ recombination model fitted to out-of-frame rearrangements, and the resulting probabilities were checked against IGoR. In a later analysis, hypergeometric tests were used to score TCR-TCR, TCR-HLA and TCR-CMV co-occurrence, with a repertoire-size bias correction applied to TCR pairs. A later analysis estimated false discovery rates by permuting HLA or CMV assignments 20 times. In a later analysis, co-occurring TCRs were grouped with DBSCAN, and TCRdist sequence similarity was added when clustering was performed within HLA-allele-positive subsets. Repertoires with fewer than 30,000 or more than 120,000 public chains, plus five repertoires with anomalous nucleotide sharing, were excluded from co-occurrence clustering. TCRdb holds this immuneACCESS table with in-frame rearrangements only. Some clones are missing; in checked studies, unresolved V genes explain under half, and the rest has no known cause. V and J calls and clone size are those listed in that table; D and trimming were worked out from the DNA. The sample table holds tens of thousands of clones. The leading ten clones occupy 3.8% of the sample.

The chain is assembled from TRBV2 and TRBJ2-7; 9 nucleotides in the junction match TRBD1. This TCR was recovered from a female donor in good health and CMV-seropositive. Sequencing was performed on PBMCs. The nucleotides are TGTGCCAGCACTCAACCGAACCGGGACAGGGACTACGAGCAGTACTTC. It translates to CASTQPNRDRDYEQYF.